This is a list of T cell receptor beta chains from one sample in a study of tumor T cells in aggressive B-cell lymphoma. Repertoires were generated with immunoSEQ multiplex PCR, while TCRdb's copy carries only in-frame clones and drops some. The sample holds about 850 clones, more than 90% seen once. Sequencing used tumor tissue. The origin of the receptors is an adult with diffuse large B cell lymphoma. Each CDR3 is given with its conserved first and last residue. Fields, in order: D gene, J gene, V gene, clone size, CDR3 protein, CDR3 DNA. The D gene is left open where the match is weak. Not all rows give a size; the values are once, few, many and, for expanded clones, a class.

D: TRBD2; J: TRBJ2-7; V: TRBV6-5; size: .; CDR3: CASSRTSGRVDEQYF; DNA: TGTGCCAGCAGTCGGACTAGCGGGAGAGTGGACGAGCAGTACTTC
D: .; J: TRBJ2-6; V: TRBV6-5; size: .; CDR3: CASSYTASGANVLTF; DNA: TGTGCCAGCAGTTACACAGCATCTGGGGCCAACGTCCTGACTTTC
D: .; J: TRBJ2-7; V: TRBV20-1; size: .; CDR3: CSASPVNEQYF; DNA: TGCAGTGCTTCCCCGGTGAACGAGCAGTACTTC
D: .; J: TRBJ2-4; V: TRBV25-1; size: .; CDR3: CASSDSLLNIQYF; DNA: TGTGCCAGCAGTGACTCCCTTCTAAACATTCAGTACTTC
D: TRBD2; J: TRBJ2-1; V: TRBV27; size: .; CDR3: CASSRTSGSNEQFF; DNA: TGTGCCAGCAGCCGGACTAGCGGGAGCAATGAGCAGTTCTTC
D: TRBD1; J: TRBJ2-3; V: TRBV7-6; size: .; CDR3: CASSLEQGLNTQYF; DNA: TGTGCCAGCAGCTTAGAACAGGGGTTGAATACGCAGTATTTT
D: .; J: TRBJ1-5; V: TRBV25-1; size: .; CDR3: CASSESGFSNQPQHF; DNA: TGTGCCAGCAGTGAATCCGGGTTTAGCAATCAGCCCCAGCATTTT
D: TRBD1; J: TRBJ2-5; V: TRBV11-3; size: .; CDR3: CASSDGTEETQYF; DNA: TGTGCCAGCAGCGATGGGACAGAGGAGACCCAGTACTTC
D: TRBD1; J: TRBJ2-7; V: TRBV28; size: .; CDR3: CASSQTDRVNEQYF; DNA: TGTGCCAGCAGTCAAACCGACAGGGTTAACGAGCAGTACTTC
D: TRBD2; J: TRBJ2-5; V: TRBV19; size: .; CDR3: CASSPGGYQETQYF; DNA: TGTGCCAGTAGCCCCGGGGGGTACCAAGAGACCCAGTACTTC
D: .; J: TRBJ1-2; V: TRBV5-1; size: .; CDR3: CASSLQGGWDYGYTF; DNA: TGCGCCAGCAGCCTCCAAGGAGGGTGGGACTATGGCTACACCTTC
D: TRBD1; J: TRBJ1-5; V: TRBV28; size: .; CDR3: CASTQGAHQPQHF; DNA: TGTGCCAGCACCCAGGGGGCCCATCAGCCCCAGCATTTT
D: TRBD2; J: TRBJ2-1; V: TRBV7-9; size: .; CDR3: CASSPLVGRVYEQFF; DNA: TGTGCCAGCAGCCCTCTAGTCGGGAGGGTCTATGAGCAGTTCTTC
D: .; J: TRBJ1-6; V: TRBV9; size: once; CDR3: CASYPKGRENSPLHF; DNA: TGTGCCAGCTACCCGAAGGGCAGGGAAAATTCACCCCTCCACTTT
D: .; J: TRBJ2-2; V: TRBV11-3; size: .; CDR3: CASSLAANTGELFF; DNA: TGTGCCAGCAGCTTAGCAGCGAACACCGGGGAGCTGTTTTTT
D: .; J: TRBJ1-4; V: TRBV5-6; size: .; CDR3: CASSLGGDEKLFF; DNA: TGTGCCAGCAGCTTGGGGGGGGATGAAAAACTGTTTTTT
D: TRBD2; J: TRBJ2-1; V: TRBV7-9; size: .; CDR3: CASSSGAGTSGSYYNEQFF; DNA: TGTGCCAGCAGCTCCGGTGCGGGGACTAGCGGGAGTTATTACAATGAGCAGTTCTTC
D: TRBD2; J: TRBJ2-7; V: TRBV7-2; size: .; CDR3: CASSPGTSSHEQYF; DNA: TGTGCCAGCAGCCCCGGGACTAGCTCCCACGAGCAGTACTTC
D: .; J: TRBJ2-1; V: TRBV9; size: .; CDR3: CASSEAGTRLYEQFF; DNA: TGTGCCAGCAGCGAGGCTGGGACACGCCTTTATGAGCAGTTCTTC
D: .; J: TRBJ2-7; V: TRBV6-1; size: .; CDR3: CASSDWTISHEQYF; DNA: TGTGCCAGCAGTGACTGGACTATATCCCACGAGCAGTACTTC
D: .; J: TRBJ1-1; V: TRBV30; size: .; CDR3: CAWSDYNTEAFF; DNA: TGTGCCTGGAGCGACTACAACACTGAAGCTTTCTTT
D: .; J: TRBJ2-1; V: TRBV30; size: .; CDR3: CAWSGGVLNEQFF; DNA: TGTGCCTGGAGCGGCGGGGTTTTGAATGAGCAGTTCTTC
D: .; J: TRBJ2-3; V: TRBV29-1; size: .; CDR3: CSVGRPLDTQYF; DNA: TGCAGCGTTGGGCGGCCTTTGGATACGCAGTATTTT
D: TRBD1; J: TRBJ1-6; V: TRBV5-1; size: .; CDR3: CASSSSGGANSPLHF; DNA: TGCGCCAGCAGCTCGTCAGGGGGCGCAAATTCACCCCTCCACTTT
D: .; J: TRBJ2-7; V: TRBV28; size: .; CDR3: CASSLYDSYEQYF; DNA: TGTGCCAGCAGTTTATACGACAGTTACGAGCAGTACTTC
D: .; J: TRBJ1-1; V: TRBV27; size: .; CDR3: CASSFSGSPNTEVFF; DNA: TGTGCCAGCAGTTTCTCCGGGTCCCCGAACACTGAAGTTTTCTTT
D: .; J: TRBJ1-5; V: TRBV9; size: .; CDR3: CASSVETGTNNQPQHF; DNA: TGTGCCAGCAGCGTAGAAACCGGGACAAACAATCAGCCCCAGCATTTT
D: .; J: TRBJ2-7; V: TRBV7-9; size: .; CDR3: CASSLESEQYF; DNA: TGTGCCAGCAGCTTAGAATCTGAGCAGTACTTC
D: TRBD1; J: TRBJ1-1; V: TRBV5-1; size: .; CDR3: CASSSTGGVNTEAFF; DNA: TGCGCCAGCAGCTCGACAGGGGGGGTAAACACTGAAGCTTTCTTT
D: .; J: TRBJ2-1; V: TRBV7-2; size: once; CDR3: CASTRGTYNEQFF; DNA: TGTGCCAGCACGCGGGGTACTTACAATGAGCAGTTCTTC
D: TRBD1; J: TRBJ2-7; V: TRBV5-1; size: .; CDR3: CASSSGQGSYEQYF; DNA: TGCGCCAGCAGCTCGGGACAGGGATCCTACGAGCAGTACTTC
D: TRBD1; J: TRBJ2-7; V: TRBV5-1; size: .; CDR3: CASSIQGQGSGEQYF; DNA: TGCGCCAGCAGCATCCAGGGACAGGGAAGTGGCGAGCAGTACTTC
D: TRBD1; J: TRBJ1-3; V: TRBV28; size: .; CDR3: CASSDRGLTGNTIYF; DNA: TGTGCCAGCAGTGACAGGGGGCTAACCGGAAACACCATATATTTT
D: .; J: TRBJ2-2; V: TRBV14; size: .; CDR3: CASSPLFGRDTGELFF; DNA: TGTGCCAGCAGCCCCCTCTTCGGTCGGGACACCGGGGAGCTGTTTTTT
D: TRBD1; J: TRBJ1-5; V: TRBV30; size: .; CDR3: CAWSTGAWSNQPQHF; DNA: TGTGCCTGGAGTACAGGGGCCTGGAGCAATCAGCCCCAGCATTTT
D: .; J: TRBJ2-1; V: TRBV27; size: .; CDR3: CASSLSLSLNEQFF; DNA: TGTGCCAGCAGTTTATCTCTTTCACTCAATGAGCAGTTCTTC
D: .; J: TRBJ2-4; V: TRBV4-1; size: .; CDR3: CASSPGTLAKNIQYF; DNA: TGCGCCAGCAGCCCGGGGACACTAGCCAAAAACATTCAGTACTTC
D: TRBD1; J: TRBJ2-7; V: TRBV5-1; size: .; CDR3: CASSSSPGTGFYEQYF; DNA: TGCGCCAGCAGCTCGAGCCCCGGGACAGGGTTCTACGAGCAGTACTTC
D: .; J: TRBJ1-6; V: TRBV27; size: .; CDR3: CASSLSARSPLHF; DNA: TGTGCCAGCAGTTTATCGGCTAGGTCACCCCTCCACTTT
D: TRBD2; J: TRBJ2-2; V: TRBV11-2; size: .; CDR3: CASSSPGLAFGELFF; DNA: TGTGCCAGCAGCTCACCGGGACTAGCATTCGGGGAGCTGTTTTTT
D: .; J: TRBJ1-5; V: TRBV28; size: .; CDR3: CASSPSLRGAQPQHF; DNA: TGTGCCAGCAGTCCATCACTCAGGGGCGCACAGCCCCAGCATTTT
D: .; J: TRBJ2-5; V: TRBV21-1; size: .; CDR3: CACELGTRPETQYF; DNA: TGTGCCTGTGAACTCGGGACACGCCCAGAGACCCAGTACTTC
D: TRBD2; J: TRBJ2-1; V: TRBV9; size: .; CDR3: CASSRGGGGEQFF; DNA: TGTGCCAGCAGTCGGGGGGGAGGGGGTGAGCAGTTCTTC
D: .; J: TRBJ1-5; V: TRBV19; size: .; CDR3: CASSSTGSNQPQHF; DNA: TGTGCCAGTAGTTCTACAGGGAGCAATCAGCCCCAGCATTTT
D: .; J: TRBJ1-2; V: TRBV5-1; size: once; CDR3: CASAFSEGAYYGYTF; DNA: TGCGCCAGCGCGTTTAGTGAAGGGGCGTACTATGGCTACACCTTC
D: .; J: TRBJ1-4; V: TRBV6-6; size: .; CDR3: CASNQQPEKLFF; DNA: TGTGCCAGCAACCAACAACCAGAAAAACTGTTTTTT
D: .; J: TRBJ2-3; V: TRBV7-8; size: once; CDR3: CASSPVLPQGPHTQYF; DNA: TGTGCCAGCAGCCCGGTGCTCCCGCAGGGGCCCCATACGCAGTATTTT
D: .; J: TRBJ2-2; V: TRBV11-3; size: once; CDR3: CASSQGQITGELFF; DNA: TGTGCCAGCAGCCAGGGACAAATTACCGGGGAGCTGTTTTTT
D: .; J: TRBJ1-1; V: TRBV5-1; size: .; CDR3: CASSRLRDTEAFF; DNA: TGCGCCAGCAGCCGACTAAGGGACACTGAAGCTTTCTTT
D: TRBD1; J: TRBJ1-2; V: TRBV10-3; size: .; CDR3: CAITPGTGFGYTF; DNA: TGTGCCATCACCCCCGGGACAGGGTTTGGCTACACCTTC
D: .; J: TRBJ2-4; V: TRBV2; size: .; CDR3: CASSETQIQYF; DNA: TGTGCCAGCAGTGAAACCCAGATTCAGTACTTC
D: .; J: TRBJ1-1; V: TRBV6-1; size: .; CDR3: CASSKSGWAFF; DNA: TGTGCCAGCTCTAAAAGCGGGTGGGCTTTCTTT
D: .; J: TRBJ2-5; V: TRBV28; size: once; CDR3: CASSFTGTQYF; DNA: TGTGCCAGCAGTTTCACGGGGACCCAGTACTTC
D: .; J: TRBJ1-1; V: TRBV7-2; size: .; CDR3: CASSSQENTEAFF; DNA: TGTGCCAGCAGCTCGCAGGAGAACACTGAAGCTTTCTTT